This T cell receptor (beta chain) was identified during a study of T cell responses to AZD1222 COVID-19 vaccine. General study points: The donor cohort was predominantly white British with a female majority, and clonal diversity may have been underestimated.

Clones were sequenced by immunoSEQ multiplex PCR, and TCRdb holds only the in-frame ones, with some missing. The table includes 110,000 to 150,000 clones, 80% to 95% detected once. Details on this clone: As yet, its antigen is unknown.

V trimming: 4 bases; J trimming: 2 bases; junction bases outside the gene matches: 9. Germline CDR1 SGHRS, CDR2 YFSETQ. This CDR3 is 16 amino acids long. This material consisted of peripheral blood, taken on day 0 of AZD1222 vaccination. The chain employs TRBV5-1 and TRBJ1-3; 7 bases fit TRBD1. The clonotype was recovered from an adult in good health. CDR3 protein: CASSLTGTGTGNTIYF. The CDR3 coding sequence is TGCGCCAGCAGCCTGACAGGGACGGGGACTGGAAACACCATATATTTT.